Below, 32 T cell receptor beta chains from the same sample are listed, as sequenced in a study of CD8+ T cells in alopecia areata. Treatment meaning: oral pan-JAK inhibitor, 5-10 mg twice daily. Sequencing used cDNA as its template, made by extracting RNA and reverse transcribing it. Profiled with immunoSEQ multiplex PCR; TCRdb holds only in-frame clones, not every one. This sample has about 250,000 clones, with around three fifths found just once. The sample was CD4+ T cells sorted from blood, taken around week 53, from a patient treated with tofacitinib. Source of these receptors: a human donor with alopecia areata.

The sample holds one count of this clone. The gene calls are TRBV7-9 and TRBJ2-6, with D unresolved. CDR1 is SEHNR, CDR2 FQNEAQ, per germline (reference sequence). CDR3 length: 14 amino acids. With 1 base removed from V and 3 bases from J, the gap between germline ends came to 4 bases. CDR3 coding DNA: TGTGCCAGCAGCTTAGAAGGTGGGGCCAACGTCCTGACTTTC. Residues: CASSLEGGANVLTF.

This chain joins TRBV5-1 and TRBJ1-2; D call uncertain. The CDR3 has 13 residues. The ends were cut back, 0 bases at V and 9 bases at J, with 12 bases in the middle. In germline, CDR1 is SGHRS, CDR2 YFSETQ. CDR3 DNA sequence: TGCGCCAGCAGCTTGGAACAGCTTTCGAGCTACACCTTC. This translates into CASSLEQLSSYTF. The full variable domain, completed using reference TRBV5-1 and TRBJ1-2, is KAGVTQTPRYLIKTRGQQVTLSCSPISGHRSVSWYQQTPGQGLQFLFEYFSETQRNKGNFPGRFSGRQFSNSRSEMNVSTLELGDSALYLCASSLEQLSSYTFGSGTRLTVV.

The rearrangement joins TRBV11-2 to TRBJ2-1, with D uncertain. The CDR3 extends over 14 amino acids. The V and J ends lost 5 bases and 1 base respectively, with 9 bases between them. Germline V lookup: CDR1 SGHAT, CDR2 FQNNGV. The CDR3 DNA follows: TGTGCCAGCAGCCTCGTGGGTTCCTACAATGAGCAGTTCTTC. It specifies CASSLVGSYNEQFF.

This clone was seen only a few times. This sequence joins TRBV30 and TRBJ1-3, with D hard to call. V lost 5 bases, J lost 0 bases, and 17 bases lay in between. This CDR3 region has 16 residues. Germline V gene data show CDR1 as GTSNPN and CDR2 as SVGIG (reference sequence). This CDR3 is CAWVPFVGGSGNTIYF. The CDR3 DNA sequence: TGTGCCTGGGTGCCCTTCGTTGGCGGCTCTGGAAACACCATATATTTT.

V is TRBV27 and J is TRBJ1-6; 8 bases agree with TRBD1. The CDR3 has 15 residues. J was trimmed by 6 bases and V by 6 bases; bases with no gene match: 7. Germline CDR1 is MNHEY and CDR2 is SMNVEV (reference sequence). CDR3 bases: TGTGCCAGCAGACCACCCCAGGGGGCTAATTCACCCCTCCACTTT. Protein sequence: CASRPPQGANSPLHF.

The sample holds a few counts of this clone. V gene TRBV4-1 combines with J gene TRBJ1-2; D gene uncertain. This CDR3 contains 15 residues. V lost 0 bases and J lost 2, with 10 bases in between. Germline assignment: CDR1 MGHRA and CDR2 YSYEKL. The CDR3 DNA sequence: TGCGCCAGCAGCCAAGACCCCGCAGGAAACTATGGCTACACCTTC. As protein: CASSQDPAGNYGYTF.

This chain links TRBV10-3 with TRBJ1-6, with D possibly matching TRBD1 (5 bases). The germline V gene encodes CDR1 ENHRY and CDR2 SYGVKD. V shed 5 bases and J shed 6 bases, with 11 bases lying between them. The CDR3 runs 14 residues. The CDR3 DNA is TGTGCCATCAGTCGGGACCTCGGTAATTCACCCCTCCACTTT. This sequence encodes CAISRDLGNSPLHF.

V gene TRBV7-3 combines with J gene TRBJ1-1; D is uncertain. V lost 5 bases to trimming and J lost 3 bases, with 10 bases between them. CDR1 SGHTA and CDR2 FQGTGA come from the germline V gene. The CDR3 loop spans 13 amino acids. CDR3 region: CASSNKADTEAFF. DNA of the CDR3: TGTGCCAGCAGCAATAAGGCAGACACTGAAGCTTTCTTT.

This clone was seen only a few times. This rearrangement joins TRBV30 to TRBJ2-7, with unresolved D. Germline CDR1 GTSNPN, CDR2 SVGIG (reference sequence). V was trimmed by 0 bases and J by 5 bases, leaving 11 bases between them. CDR3 size: 13 residues. The CDR3 nucleotides are TGTGCCTGGAGTGTTTCGGGTTTCGACGAGCAGTACTTC. Protein sequence: CAWSVSGFDEQYF.

This clone was seen a single time. The chain combines TRBV6-5 with TRBJ1-2; 12 positions match TRBD1. V lost 6 bases and J lost 8; bases outside the gene matches: 10. Germline V gene data show CDR1 as MNHEY and CDR2 as SVGAGI. The CDR3 consists of 15 residues. In nucleotides, the CDR3 is TGTGCCAGCAGACTTTCCGGGACAGGGGGCAAGGGCTACACCTTC. Translating it yields CASRLSGTGGKGYTF.

CDR3: CASSLGHRNIQYF. The CDR3 nucleotides read TGTGCCAGCTCGCTCGGGCATAGAAACATTCAGTACTTC. This chain uses TRBV25-1 with TRBJ2-4; D not certain. V was pared by 8 bases and J by 6 bases, with 14 bases between. The CDR3 runs 13 residues. Germline V gives CDR1 MGHDK, CDR2 SYGVNS.

In the case of this clone: Its ends do not fully match the called genes, so a read error is possible. The rearrangement uses TRBV9 and TRBJ2-7; D is unresolved. Per germline, CDR1 SGDLS and CDR2 YYNGEE. The CDR3 loop spans 13 amino acids. Here the CDR3 reads CASSVGPLDEQHF. CDR3 sequence (DNA): TGTGCCAGCAGCGTAGGACCGCTCGACGAGCAGCACTTC.

This clone was observed a few times. The V and J genes are TRBV14 and TRBJ2-7; unclear D gene. Trimming removed 3 bases at V and 3 bases at J, with 3 bases between. The length of the CDR3 is 11 residues. In germline, CDR1 is SGHDN, CDR2 FVKESK. The CDR3 loop reads CASSQYYEQYF. Here the CDR3 DNA reads TGTGCCAGCAGCCAGTACTACGAGCAGTACTTC.

The chain has TRBV9 and TRBJ2-3; 14 bases are a match to TRBD2. The CDR3 is 17 amino acids. The V and J ends lost 0 bases and 5 bases, in that order; junction bases with no gene match: 5. Germline lookup yields CDR1 SGDLS and CDR2 YYNGEE. The CDR3 nucleotides read TGTGCCAGCAGCGTAGACGGGACTAGCGGGGGATTAGATACGCAGTATTTT. Its translation: CASSVDGTSGGLDTQYF.

V usage is TRBV29-1 and J usage is TRBJ1-1; no clear D. V was trimmed by 0 bases and J by 6 bases, leaving 5 bases between them. CDR3 length equals 11 residues. Germline CDR1 SQVTM, CDR2 ANQGSEA. The CDR3, as DNA: TGCAGCGTTGAAGATAGGTCTGAAGCTTTCTTT. Translation: CSVEDRSEAFF.

Only a few counts were recorded for this clone. This chain joins TRBV5-1 and TRBJ1-5, with 11 positions matching TRBD1. Germline assignment: CDR1 SGHRS and CDR2 YFSETQ. This CDR3 has 14 residues. V lost 4 bases to trimming and J lost 7 bases; unmatched junction nucleotides: 4. The CDR3 loop is CASSTGTGGQPQHF. CDR3 sequence (DNA): TGCGCCAGCAGCACCGGGACAGGGGGACAGCCCCAGCATTTT.

The chain links TRBV30 to TRBJ2-5; unclear D gene. The CDR3 loop spans 15 amino acids. The V end lost 0 bases, the J end lost 3 bases, and 14 bases lay between the germline ends. Germline V gene lookup returns CDR1 GTSNPN and CDR2 SVGIG (reference sequence). CDR3 in amino acids: CAWSVGGRSEETQYF. CDR3 DNA: TGTGCCTGGAGTGTAGGTGGTCGGAGTGAAGAGACCCAGTACTTC. Using reference TRBV30 and TRBJ2-5 for the parts outside the CDR3, the full variable domain is SQTIHQWPATLVQPVGSPLSLECTVEGTSNPNLYWYRQAAGRGLQLLFYSVGIGQISSEVPQNLSASRPQDRQFILSSKKLLLSDSGFYLCAWSVGGRSEETQYFGPGTRLLVL.

V and J are TRBV6-1 and TRBJ2-2; D is undetermined. With 5 bases removed from V and 5 bases from J, the gap between germline ends came to 12 bases. Germline V lookup: CDR1 MNHNS, CDR2 SASEGT. CDR3 length: 14 amino acids. CDR3 DNA sequence: TGTGCCAGCAGTAATTTAAGGGTAACCGGGGAGCTGTTTTTT. Residues: CASSNLRVTGELFF.

To note about this clone: Additional DNA sequences in this sample encode the identical CDR3. The genes are TRBV29-1 and TRBJ2-3, with D possibly matching TRBD1 (6 bases). This CDR3 is 14 amino acids long. Per the germline V gene, CDR1 is SQVTM and CDR2 is ANQGSEA. Trimming cost V 6 bases and J 0 bases, with 13 bases left between them. CDR3 DNA sequence: TGCAGCGTAGCCGACAGGTCTAGCACAGATACGCAGTATTTT. Its translation is CSVADRSSTDTQYF.

The gene calls are TRBV29-1 and TRBJ2-2; D is uncertain. CDR3 length: 13 amino acids. V was clipped by 3 bases and J by 2 bases, with 7 bases between them. The germline V gene has CDR1 SQVTM and CDR2 ANQGSEA. The CDR3 loop reads CSVDRFNTGELFF. The CDR3 DNA is TGCAGCGTTGACAGGTTTAACACCGGGGAGCTGTTTTTT.

The chain links TRBV25-1 to TRBJ2-4; weak D call: TRBD1 (6 bases). Germline V lookup: CDR1 MGHDK, CDR2 SYGVNS. The CDR3 runs to 11 residues. Trimming cost V 7 bases and J 9 bases, with 10 bases left between them. The CDR3 bases are TGTGCCAGCACAGGGGCAGGCATTCAGTACTTC. Protein product: CASTGAGIQYF.

The rearrangement uses TRBV2 and TRBJ2-7, with 7 bases aligning to TRBD2. Germline V gene data show CDR1 as SNHLY and CDR2 as FYNNEI. The CDR3 extends over 15 amino acids. The V gene end was trimmed by 5 bases and the J gene end by 6 bases; junction bases not matched to a gene: 13. Here the CDR3 DNA reads TGTGCCAGCAGTCAACGGACTAGGGCGGGTGGCGAGCAGTACTTC. Its translation: CASSQRTRAGGEQYF.

This clone was recorded a few times. V is TRBV5-1 and J is TRBJ2-5; no firm D call. Germline V lookup: CDR1 SGHRS, CDR2 YFSETQ. V lost 0 bases and J lost 5, with 8 bases in between. The CDR3 is 13 residues long. CDR3 DNA sequence: TGCGCCAGCAGCTTGGTAGCAGCGGAGACCCAGTACTTC. It encodes CASSLVAAETQYF.

This clone appeared once. This rearrangement joins TRBV6-5 to TRBJ2-5; tentative D call: TRBD1 (5 bases). CDR1 is MNHEY and CDR2 is SVGAGI in the germline V gene. Deletions cut 6 bases from V and 5 bases from J, with 10 bases between. The CDR3 has 12 amino acids. The CDR3 sequence is CASSTRAETQYF. Written as DNA, the CDR3 is TGTGCCAGCAGCACCAGGGCCGAGACCCAGTACTTC.

Many counts were recorded for this clone. Written as DNA, the CDR3 is TGTGCCAGCAGTTTAGGGACGGCTAATGAAAAACTGTTTTTT. Encoded protein: CASSLGTANEKLFF. The chain couples TRBV6-5 to TRBJ1-4; a weak D match, TRBD1 (5 bases). CDR1 is MNHEY, CDR2 SVGAGI, per germline. This CDR3 contains 14 residues. With 4 bases removed from V and 3 bases from J, the gap between germline ends came to 9 bases.

This clone was seen a handful of times. The rearrangement joins TRBV7-9 to TRBJ2-5, with a possible D match to TRBD2 (6 bases). Germline V gives CDR1 SEHNR, CDR2 FQNEAQ (reference sequence). The CDR3 is 18 residues long. Trimming cost V 3 bases and J 2 bases, with 22 bases left between them. The CDR3 nucleotides are TGTGCCAGCAGCTTCGCACAGGCTGGGCGGGGAGTTCAAGAGACCCAGTACTTC. It encodes CASSFAQAGRGVQETQYF.

V gene TRBV7-9 combines with J gene TRBJ2-4; D is perhaps TRBD1 or TRBD2 (5 bases each). Germline lookup yields CDR1 SEHNR and CDR2 FQNEAQ (reference sequence). The CDR3 totals 15 residues. Trimming shortened V by 5 bases and J by 0 bases, and 11 bases separated the two germline ends. CDR3: CASSQGRLAKNIQYF. The CDR3 DNA reads TGTGCCAGCAGCCAGGGACGTCTAGCCAAAAACATTCAGTACTTC.

The V and J genes are TRBV9 and TRBJ2-3; D is possibly TRBD2 (5 bases). The germline CDR1 and CDR2 sequences are SGDLS and YYNGEE. V dropped 4 bases and J dropped 7 bases, with 13 bases sitting between them. The CDR3 runs to 13 residues. The CDR3 loop is CASSPAPGNTQYF. CDR3 bases: TGTGCCAGCAGCCCCGCCCCGGGAAATACGCAGTATTTT.

This chain's CDR3 is CASGLKETQYF. CDR3 DNA sequence: TGTGCTAGTGGTTTGAAGGAGACCCAGTACTTC. The rearrangement joins TRBV12-5 to TRBJ2-5, with unresolved D. The germline V and J ends were trimmed by 2 bases and 5 bases, with 3 bases remaining between them. The CDR3 has 11 amino acids. The germline V gene has CDR1 LGHNT and CDR2 FRNRAP.

This clone was observed a few times. The chain carries TRBV5-1 and TRBJ2-6; no clear D. The CDR3 is 17 residues long. Germline V gene sequence: CDR1 SGHRS, CDR2 YFSETQ. The V end was cut by 4 bases, the J end by 1 base, with 15 bases between. CDR3 nucleotide sequence: TGCGCCAGCAGCGATGGCCGGAGTGATTCTGGGGCCAACGTCCTGACTTTC. Translated, it gives CASSDGRSDSGANVLTF.

The rearrangement joins TRBV6-5 to TRBJ2-7, with D perhaps TRBD1 (6 bases). Germline CDR1 reads MNHEY; CDR2 reads SVGAGI. The germline V and J ends were trimmed by 2 bases and 5 bases, with 16 bases remaining between them. The CDR3 extends over 15 amino acids. CDR3 in amino acids: CASSYTPTGMDEQYF. The CDR3 nucleotides are TGTGCCAGCAGTTACACCCCGACAGGAATGGACGAGCAGTACTTC.

This chain links TRBV25-1 with TRBJ2-7; D gene ambiguous. In germline, CDR1 is MGHDK, CDR2 SYGVNS. CDR3 length equals 12 residues. V was clipped by 5 bases and J by 5 bases, with 10 bases between them. CDR3 in amino acids: CASSKERHEQYF. CDR3 DNA: TGTGCCAGCAGTAAAGAGCGCCACGAGCAGTACTTC.